These 5 T cell receptor beta chains originate from one sample sequenced in a study of CD4+ T cells in melanoma (dated by TCRdb to between 2021 and 2022). Receptor amplification or capture employed the immunoSEQ multiplex PCR assay. TCRdb limited this immuneACCESS table to in-frame rearrangements with V and J called. A share of clones is missing; checked studies link under half to unresolved V genes, and the rest is unexplained. This sample has about 55,000 clones in its table, and nearly 70% of those were observed once. Clones ranked in the top ten supply roughly 4.4% of the sample. Input material: tumor tissue. The receptors come from a human donor with melanoma.

The chain employs TRBV7-9 and TRBJ1-2, with 9 bases aligning to TRBD1. V dropped 6 bases and J dropped 8; count of bases not matched to a gene: 7. CDR1 and CDR2 (germline): SEHNR, FQNEAQ (reference sequence). CDR3 length: 13 amino acids. CDR3 region: CASSPQGAFGYTF. CDR3 nucleotide sequence: TGTGCCAGCAGTCCACAGGGGGCGTTCGGCTACACCTTC.

This chain joins TRBV28 and TRBJ1-1; TRBD1 is a possible D gene (5 bases). This CDR3 is 16 amino acids long. From germline, CDR1 is MDHEN and CDR2 SYDVKM. V was clipped by 6 bases and J by 10 bases, with 27 bases between them. In DNA form, the CDR3 reads TGTGCCAGCAGCCCCCCTGTGGGACGGGCCTTCATTGGAGCTTTCTTT. This codes for CASSPPVGRAFIGAFF.

The V gene is TRBV7-9, the J gene TRBJ2-3; D is undetermined. The germline gives CDR1 SEHNR, CDR2 FQNEAQ (reference sequence). The V gene lost 2 bases and the J gene lost 0 bases, with 6 bases spanning the gap. CDR3 length: 14 amino acids. The CDR3 nucleotides are TGTGCCAGCAGCTTATTTACAAGCACAGATACGCAGTATTTT. Amino acid sequence: CASSLFTSTDTQYF.

V is TRBV19 and J is TRBJ1-1, with 8 positions matching TRBD1. V lost 4 bases and J lost 5; bases outside the gene matches: 9. CDR1 and CDR2 from the germline V gene are LNHDA and SQIVND (reference sequence). The CDR3 has 15 residues. The CDR3 sequence is CASSTKDRGRTEAFF. For the CDR3, the DNA is TGTGCCAGTAGTACCAAAGACAGGGGAAGGACTGAAGCTTTCTTT.

The rearrangement uses TRBV30 and TRBJ2-2; D might be TRBD1 (5 bases). Deletions cut 4 bases from V and 4 bases from J, with 7 bases between. CDR1 and CDR2 (germline): GTSNPN, SVGIG (reference sequence). The CDR3 has 12 amino acids. The CDR3 DNA reads TGTGCCTGGACAGGGCCCACCGGGGAGCTGTTTTTT. This translates into CAWTGPTGELFF.